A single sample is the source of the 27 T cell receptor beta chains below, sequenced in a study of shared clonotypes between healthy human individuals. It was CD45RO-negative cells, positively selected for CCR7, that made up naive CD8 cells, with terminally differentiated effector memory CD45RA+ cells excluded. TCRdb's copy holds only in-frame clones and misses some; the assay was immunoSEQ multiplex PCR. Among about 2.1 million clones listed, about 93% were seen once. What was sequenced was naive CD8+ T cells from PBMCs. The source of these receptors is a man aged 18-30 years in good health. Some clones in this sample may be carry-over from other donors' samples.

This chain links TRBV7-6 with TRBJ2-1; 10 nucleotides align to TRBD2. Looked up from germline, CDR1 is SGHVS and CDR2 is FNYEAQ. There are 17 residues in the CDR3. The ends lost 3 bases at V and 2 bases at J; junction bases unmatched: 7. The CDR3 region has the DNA TGTGCCAGCAGCTTTCGGAGCGGGAGGGCCACCTACAATGAGCAGTTCTTC. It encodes CASSFRSGRATYNEQFF. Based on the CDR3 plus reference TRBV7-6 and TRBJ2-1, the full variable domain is GAGVSQSPRYKVTKRGQDVALRCDPISGHVSLYWYRQALGQGPEFLTYFNYEAQQDKSGLPNDRFSAERPEGSISTLTIQRTEQRDSAMYRCASSFRSGRATYNEQFFGPGTRLTVL.

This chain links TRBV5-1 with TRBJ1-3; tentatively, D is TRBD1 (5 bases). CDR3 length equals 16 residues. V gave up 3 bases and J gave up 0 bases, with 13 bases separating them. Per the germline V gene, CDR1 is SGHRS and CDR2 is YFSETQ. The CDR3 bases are TGCGCCAGCAGCTCTTATGAACAGGTCTCTGGAAACACCATATATTTT. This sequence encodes CASSSYEQVSGNTIYF.

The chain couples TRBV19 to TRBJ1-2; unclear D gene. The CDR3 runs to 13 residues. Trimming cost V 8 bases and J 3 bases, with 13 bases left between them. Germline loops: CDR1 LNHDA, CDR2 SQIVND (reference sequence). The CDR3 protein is CASRPQAYYGYTF. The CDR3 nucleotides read TGTGCCAGTCGCCCCCAGGCCTACTATGGCTACACCTTC.

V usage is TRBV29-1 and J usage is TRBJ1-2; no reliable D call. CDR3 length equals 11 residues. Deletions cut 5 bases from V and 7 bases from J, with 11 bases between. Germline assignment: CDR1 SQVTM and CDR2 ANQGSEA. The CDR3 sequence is CSVLIEGGYTF. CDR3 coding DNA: TGCAGCGTTTTAATTGAAGGTGGCTACACCTTC.

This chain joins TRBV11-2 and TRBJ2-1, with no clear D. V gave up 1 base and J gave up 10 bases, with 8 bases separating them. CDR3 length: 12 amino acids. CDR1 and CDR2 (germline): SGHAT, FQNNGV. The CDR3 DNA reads TGTGCCAGCAGCTTAGGTCCCTACGAGCAGTTCTTC. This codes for CASSLGPYEQFF.

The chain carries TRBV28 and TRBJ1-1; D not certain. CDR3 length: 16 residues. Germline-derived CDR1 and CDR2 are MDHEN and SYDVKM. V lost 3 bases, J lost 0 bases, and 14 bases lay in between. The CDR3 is CASSFKEQLMNTEAFF. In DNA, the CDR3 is TGTGCCAGCAGTTTCAAGGAACAGCTAATGAACACTGAAGCTTTCTTT.

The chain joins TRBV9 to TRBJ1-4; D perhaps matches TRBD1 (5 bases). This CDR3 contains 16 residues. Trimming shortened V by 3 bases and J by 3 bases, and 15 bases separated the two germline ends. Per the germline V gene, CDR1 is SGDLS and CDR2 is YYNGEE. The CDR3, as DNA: TGTGCCAGCAGCGGAACTGGGGGGGTAGCTAATGAAAAACTGTTTTTT. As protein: CASSGTGGVANEKLFF.

CDR3 in DNA: TGCGCCAGCAGCCCCCGAATCGCCCCCGCAGATACGCAGTATTTT. Its translation: CASSPRIAPADTQYF. This chain links TRBV5-1 with TRBJ2-3; D not resolved. The germline CDR1 and CDR2 sequences are SGHRS and YFSETQ. The V and J ends lost 4 bases and 4 bases respectively, with 16 bases between them. The CDR3 has 15 residues.

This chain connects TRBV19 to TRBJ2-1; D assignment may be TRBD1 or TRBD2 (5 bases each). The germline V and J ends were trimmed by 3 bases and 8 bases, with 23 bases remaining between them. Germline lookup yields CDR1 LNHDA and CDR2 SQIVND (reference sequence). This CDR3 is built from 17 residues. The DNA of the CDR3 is TGTGCCAGTAGTATGGTTCGGGGCCCCTCCTACGACGATGAGCAGTTCTTC. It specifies CASSMVRGPSYDDEQFF.

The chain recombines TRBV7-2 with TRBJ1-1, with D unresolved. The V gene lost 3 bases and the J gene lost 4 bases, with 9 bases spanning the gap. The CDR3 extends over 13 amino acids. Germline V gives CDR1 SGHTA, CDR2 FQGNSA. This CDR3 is CASSFGLVTEAFF. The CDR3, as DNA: TGTGCCAGCAGCTTTGGGCTTGTCACTGAAGCTTTCTTT.

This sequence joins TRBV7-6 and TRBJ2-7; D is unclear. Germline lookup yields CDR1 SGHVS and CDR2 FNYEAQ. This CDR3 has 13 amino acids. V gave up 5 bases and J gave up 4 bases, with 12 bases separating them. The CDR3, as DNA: TGTGCCAGCAGCCTAACCCCAGTGTACGAGCAGTACTTC. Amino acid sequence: CASSLTPVYEQYF.

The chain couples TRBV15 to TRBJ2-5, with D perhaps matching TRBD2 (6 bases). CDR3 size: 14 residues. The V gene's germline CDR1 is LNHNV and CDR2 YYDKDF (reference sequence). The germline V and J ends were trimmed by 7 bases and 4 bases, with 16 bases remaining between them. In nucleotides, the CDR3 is TGTGCCACCACCCCAGGGCGGGGTTTAGAGACCCAGTACTTC. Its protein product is CATTPGRGLETQYF. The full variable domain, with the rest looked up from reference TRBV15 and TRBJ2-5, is DAMVIQNPRYQVTQFGKPVTLSCSQTLNHNVMYWYQQKSSQAPKLLFHYYDKDFNNEADTPDNFQSRRPNTSFCFLDIRSPGLGDTAMYLCATTPGRGLETQYFGPGTRLLVL.

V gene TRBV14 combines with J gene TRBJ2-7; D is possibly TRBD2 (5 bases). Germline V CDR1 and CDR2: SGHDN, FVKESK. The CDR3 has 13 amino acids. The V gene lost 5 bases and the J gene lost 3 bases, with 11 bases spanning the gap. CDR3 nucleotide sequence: TGTGCCAGCAGCGCCGGGATTAACTACGAGCAGTACTTC. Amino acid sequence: CASSAGINYEQYF. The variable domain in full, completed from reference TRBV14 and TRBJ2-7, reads EAGVTQFPSHSVIEKGQTVTLRCDPISGHDNLYWYRRVMGKEIKFLLHFVKESKQDESGMPNNRFLAERTGGTYSTLKVQPAELEDSGVYFCASSAGINYEQYFGPGTRLTVT.

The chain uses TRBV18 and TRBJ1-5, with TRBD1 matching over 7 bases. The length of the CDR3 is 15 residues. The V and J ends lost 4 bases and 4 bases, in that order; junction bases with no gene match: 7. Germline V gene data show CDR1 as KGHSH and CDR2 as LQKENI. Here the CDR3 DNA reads TGTGCCAGCTCACACTCCGGGACAGCTAATCAGCCCCAGCATTTT. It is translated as CASSHSGTANQPQHF. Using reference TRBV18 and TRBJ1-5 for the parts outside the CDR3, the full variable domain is NAGVMQNPRHLVRRRGQEARLRCSPMKGHSHVYWYRQLPEEGLKFMVYLQKENIIDESGMPKERFSAEFPKEGPSILRIQQVVRGDSAAYFCASSHSGTANQPQHFGDGTRLSIL.

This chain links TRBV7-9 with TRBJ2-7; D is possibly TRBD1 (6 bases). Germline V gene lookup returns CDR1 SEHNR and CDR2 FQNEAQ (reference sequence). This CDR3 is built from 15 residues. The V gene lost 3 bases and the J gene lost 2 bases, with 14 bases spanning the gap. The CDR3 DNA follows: TGTGCCAGCAGCTTGACAGGAGATACCACCTACGAGCAGTACTTC. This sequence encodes CASSLTGDTTYEQYF.

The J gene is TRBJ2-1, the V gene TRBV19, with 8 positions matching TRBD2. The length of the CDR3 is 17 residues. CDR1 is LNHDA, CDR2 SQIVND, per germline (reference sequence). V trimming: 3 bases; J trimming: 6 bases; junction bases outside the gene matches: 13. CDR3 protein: CASSISAGGLSFNEQFF. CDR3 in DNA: TGTGCCAGTAGTATTTCTGCGGGAGGCCTATCGTTCAATGAGCAGTTCTTC.

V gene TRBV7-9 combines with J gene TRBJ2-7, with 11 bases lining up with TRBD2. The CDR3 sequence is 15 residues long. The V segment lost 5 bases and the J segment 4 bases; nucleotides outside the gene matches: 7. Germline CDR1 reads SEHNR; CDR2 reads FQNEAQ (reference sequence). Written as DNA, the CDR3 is TGTGCCAGCAGCGCTACCCGACTAGCGGGATACGAGCAGTACTTC. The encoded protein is CASSATRLAGYEQYF.

CDR3 nucleotides: TGCGCCAGCAGCGAGACCGGGACAGGACGCGAGCAGTACTTC. Its protein is CASSETGTGREQYF. The gene calls are TRBV5-1 and TRBJ2-7; TRBD1 aligns across 8 bases. CDR3 length: 14 residues. CDR1 and CDR2 (germline): SGHRS, YFSETQ. The J segment lost 6 bases and the V segment lost 4 bases, leaving 9 bases of the junction unmatched.

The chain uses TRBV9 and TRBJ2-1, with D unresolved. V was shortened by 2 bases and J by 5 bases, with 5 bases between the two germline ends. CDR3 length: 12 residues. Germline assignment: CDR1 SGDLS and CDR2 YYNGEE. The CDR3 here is CASSVKDNEQFF. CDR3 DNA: TGTGCCAGCAGCGTTAAGGACAATGAGCAGTTCTTC.

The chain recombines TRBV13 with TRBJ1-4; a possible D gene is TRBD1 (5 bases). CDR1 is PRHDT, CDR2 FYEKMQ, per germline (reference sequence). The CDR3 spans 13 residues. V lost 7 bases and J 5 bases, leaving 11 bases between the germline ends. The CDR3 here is CASNLRGNEKLFF. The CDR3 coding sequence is TGTGCCAGCAACCTCCGGGGGAATGAAAAACTGTTTTTT.

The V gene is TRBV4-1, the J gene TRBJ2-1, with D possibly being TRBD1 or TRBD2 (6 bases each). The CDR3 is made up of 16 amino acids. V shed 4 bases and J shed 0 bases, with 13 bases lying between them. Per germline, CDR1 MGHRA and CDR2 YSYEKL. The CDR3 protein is CASSLLRGGSYNEQFF. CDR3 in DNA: TGCGCCAGCAGCCTCCTCAGGGGAGGCTCCTACAATGAGCAGTTCTTC.

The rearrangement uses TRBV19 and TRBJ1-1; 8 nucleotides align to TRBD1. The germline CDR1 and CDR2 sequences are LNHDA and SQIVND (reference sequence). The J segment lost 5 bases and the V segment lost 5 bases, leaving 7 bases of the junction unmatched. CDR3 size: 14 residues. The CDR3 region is CASSLRTGWTEAFF. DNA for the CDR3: TGTGCCAGTAGTTTGCGGACAGGGTGGACTGAAGCTTTCTTT.

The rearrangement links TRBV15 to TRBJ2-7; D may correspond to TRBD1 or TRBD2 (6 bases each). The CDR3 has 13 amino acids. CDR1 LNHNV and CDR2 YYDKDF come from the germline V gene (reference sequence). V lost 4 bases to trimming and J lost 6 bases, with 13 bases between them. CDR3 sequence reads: CATSTTPGAEQYF. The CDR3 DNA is TGTGCCACCAGCACCACACCGGGGGCCGAGCAGTACTTC.

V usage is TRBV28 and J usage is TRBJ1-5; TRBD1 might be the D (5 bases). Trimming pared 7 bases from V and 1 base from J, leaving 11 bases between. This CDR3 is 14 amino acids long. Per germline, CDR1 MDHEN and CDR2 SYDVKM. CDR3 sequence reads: CASTRQGSNQPQHF. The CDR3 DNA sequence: TGTGCCAGCACTCGGCAGGGAAGCAATCAGCCCCAGCATTTT.

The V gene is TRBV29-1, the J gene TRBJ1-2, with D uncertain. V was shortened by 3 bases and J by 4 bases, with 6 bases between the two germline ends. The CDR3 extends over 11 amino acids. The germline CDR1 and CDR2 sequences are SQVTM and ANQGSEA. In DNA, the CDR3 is TGCAGCGTTGACGTGGTCTATGGCTACACCTTC. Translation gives CSVDVVYGYTF. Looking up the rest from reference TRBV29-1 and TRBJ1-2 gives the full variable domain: SAVISQKPSRDICQRGTSLTIQCQVDSQVTMMFWYRQQPGQSLTLIATANQGSEATYESGFVIDKFPISRPNLTFSTLTVSNMSPEDSSIYLCSVDVVYGYTFGSGTRLTVV.

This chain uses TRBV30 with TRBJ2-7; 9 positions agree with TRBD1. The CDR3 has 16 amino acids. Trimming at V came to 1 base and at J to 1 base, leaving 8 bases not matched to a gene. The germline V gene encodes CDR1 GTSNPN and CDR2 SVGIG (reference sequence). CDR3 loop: CAWSAGWTGESYEQYF. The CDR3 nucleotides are TGTGCCTGGAGTGCGGGTTGGACAGGGGAGTCCTACGAGCAGTACTTC. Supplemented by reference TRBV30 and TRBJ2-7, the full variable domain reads SQTIHQWPATLVQPVGSPLSLECTVEGTSNPNLYWYRQAAGRGLQLLFYSVGIGQISSEVPQNLSASRPQDRQFILSSKKLLLSDSGFYLCAWSAGWTGESYEQYFGPGTRLTVT.

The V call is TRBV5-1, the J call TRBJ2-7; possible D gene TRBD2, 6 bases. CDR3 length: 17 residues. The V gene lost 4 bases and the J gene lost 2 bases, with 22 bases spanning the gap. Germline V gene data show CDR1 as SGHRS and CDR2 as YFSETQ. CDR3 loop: CASSLAQRVTSPYEQYF. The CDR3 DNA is TGCGCCAGCAGCCTCGCTCAGCGGGTGACGAGCCCCTACGAGCAGTACTTC.